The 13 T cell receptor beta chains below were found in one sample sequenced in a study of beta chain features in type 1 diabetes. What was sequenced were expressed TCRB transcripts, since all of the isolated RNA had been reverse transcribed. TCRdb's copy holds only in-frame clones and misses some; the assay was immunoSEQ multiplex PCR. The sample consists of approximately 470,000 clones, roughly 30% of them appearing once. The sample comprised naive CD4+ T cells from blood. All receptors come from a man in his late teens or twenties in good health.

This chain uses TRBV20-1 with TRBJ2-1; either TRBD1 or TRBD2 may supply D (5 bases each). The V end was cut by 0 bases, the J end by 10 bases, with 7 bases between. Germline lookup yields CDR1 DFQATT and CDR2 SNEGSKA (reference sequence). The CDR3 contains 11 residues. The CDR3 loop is CSAREWDEQFF. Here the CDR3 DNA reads TGCAGTGCTAGAGAATGGGACGAGCAGTTCTTC.

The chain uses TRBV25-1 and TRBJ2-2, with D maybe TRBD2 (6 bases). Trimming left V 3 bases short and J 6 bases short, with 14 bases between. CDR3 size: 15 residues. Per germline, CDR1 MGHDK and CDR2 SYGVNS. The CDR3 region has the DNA TGTGCCAGCAGTGAGTTCGGGAGAGGTGCCGGGGAGCTGTTTTTT. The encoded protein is CASSEFGRGAGELFF.

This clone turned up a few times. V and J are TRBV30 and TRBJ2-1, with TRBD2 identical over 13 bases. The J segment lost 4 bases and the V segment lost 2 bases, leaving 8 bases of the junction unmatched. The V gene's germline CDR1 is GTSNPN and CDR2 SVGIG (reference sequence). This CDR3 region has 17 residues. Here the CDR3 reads CAWSNRRTSGSYNEQFF. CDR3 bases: TGTGCCTGGAGTAACCGTCGGACTAGCGGGAGTTACAATGAGCAGTTCTTC.

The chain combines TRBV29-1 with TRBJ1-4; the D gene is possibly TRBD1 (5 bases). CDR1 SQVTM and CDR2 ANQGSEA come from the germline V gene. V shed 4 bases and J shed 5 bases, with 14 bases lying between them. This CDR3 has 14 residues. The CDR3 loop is CSVVFWGENEKLFF. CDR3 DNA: TGCAGCGTTGTCTTTTGGGGGGAGAATGAAAAACTGTTTTTT.

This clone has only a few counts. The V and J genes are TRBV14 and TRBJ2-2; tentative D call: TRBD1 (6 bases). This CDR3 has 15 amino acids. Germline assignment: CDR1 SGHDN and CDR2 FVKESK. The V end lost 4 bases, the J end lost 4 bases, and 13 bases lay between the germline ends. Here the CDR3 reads CASSRNRASTGELFF. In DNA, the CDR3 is TGTGCCAGCAGCCGGAACAGGGCAAGCACCGGGGAGCTGTTTTTT.

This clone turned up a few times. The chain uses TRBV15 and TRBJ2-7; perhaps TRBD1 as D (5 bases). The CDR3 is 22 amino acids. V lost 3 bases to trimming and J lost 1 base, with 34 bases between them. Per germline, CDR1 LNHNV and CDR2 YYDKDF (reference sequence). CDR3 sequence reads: CATSSSAGKHPFLRAGSYEQYF. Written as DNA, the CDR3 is TGTGCCACCAGCAGTTCGGCAGGAAAACACCCCTTCCTACGAGCAGGGTCCTACGAGCAGTACTTC.

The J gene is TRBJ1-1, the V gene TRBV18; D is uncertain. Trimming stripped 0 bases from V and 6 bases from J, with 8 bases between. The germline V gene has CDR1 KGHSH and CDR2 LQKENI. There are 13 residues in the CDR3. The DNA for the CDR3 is TGTGCCAGCTCACCACCGAGTCGGGCTGAAGCTTTCTTT. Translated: CASSPPSRAEAFF.

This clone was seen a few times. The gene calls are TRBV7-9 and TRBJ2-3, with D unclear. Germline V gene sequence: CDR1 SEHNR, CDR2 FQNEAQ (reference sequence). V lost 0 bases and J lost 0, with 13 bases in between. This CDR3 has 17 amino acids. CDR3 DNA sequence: TGTGCCAGCAGCTTAGCGCTACAGAGCTTCAGCACAGATACGCAGTATTTT. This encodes CASSLALQSFSTDTQYF.

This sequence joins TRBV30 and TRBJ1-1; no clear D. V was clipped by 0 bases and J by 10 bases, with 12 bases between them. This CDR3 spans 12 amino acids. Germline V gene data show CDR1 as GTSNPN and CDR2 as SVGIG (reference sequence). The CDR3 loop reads CAWSVKTLGAFF. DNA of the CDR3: TGTGCCTGGAGTGTTAAGACCTTGGGAGCTTTCTTT.

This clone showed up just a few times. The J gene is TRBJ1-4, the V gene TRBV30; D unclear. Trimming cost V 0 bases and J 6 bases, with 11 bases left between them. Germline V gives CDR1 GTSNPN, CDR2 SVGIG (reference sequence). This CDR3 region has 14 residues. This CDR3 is CAWSVLRAHEKLFF. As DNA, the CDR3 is TGTGCCTGGAGTGTACTCAGAGCACATGAAAAACTGTTTTTT.

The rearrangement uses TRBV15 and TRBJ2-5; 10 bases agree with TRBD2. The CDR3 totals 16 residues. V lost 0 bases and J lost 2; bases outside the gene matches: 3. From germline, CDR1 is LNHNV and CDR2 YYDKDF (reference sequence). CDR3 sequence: CATSRDLAGAQETQYF. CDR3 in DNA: TGTGCCACCAGCAGAGATCTAGCGGGAGCGCAAGAGACCCAGTACTTC.

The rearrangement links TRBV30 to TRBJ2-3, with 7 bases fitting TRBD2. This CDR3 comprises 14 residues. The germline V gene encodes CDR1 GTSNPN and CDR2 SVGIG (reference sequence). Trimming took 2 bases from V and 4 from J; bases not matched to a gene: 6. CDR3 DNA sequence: TGTGCCTGGAGTATTGGGGGAGGGCCAGATACGCAGTATTTT. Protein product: CAWSIGGGPDTQYF.

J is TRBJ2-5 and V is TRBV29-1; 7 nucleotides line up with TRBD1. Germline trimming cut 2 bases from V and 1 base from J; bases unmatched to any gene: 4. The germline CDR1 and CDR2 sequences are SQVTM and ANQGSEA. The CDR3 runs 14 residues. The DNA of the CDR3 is TGCAGCGTTGAACCTTGGACAGGCCAAGAGACCCAGTACTTC. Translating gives CSVEPWTGQETQYF.